What follows are 25 T cell receptor beta chains derived from one specimen sequenced in a study of T cells after yellow fever vaccination. TCRdb reanalysed the 5' RACE reads using MiXCR and keeps one entry per CDR3 protein. Here the sample spans 250,000 to 350,000 distinct CDR3 sequences, over 3.5% being singletons. Source: PBMCs, taken 15 days after the yellow fever booster vaccination. Receptor source: a man aged 18 to 29 who received the YFV17D yellow fever vaccine.

This chain links TRBV29-1 with TRBJ2-5; 9 nucleotides align to TRBD2. Losses at the gene ends were 4 bases for V and 7 bases for J; bases not matched to a gene: 7. The CDR3 covers 13 residues. Germline loops: CDR1 SQVTM, CDR2 ANQGSEA. CDR3 sequence reads: CSVAAGGLGTQYF. The CDR3 DNA is TGCAGCGTTGCAGCGGGGGGCCTGGGGACCCAGTACTTC.

V and J are TRBV10-3 and TRBJ1-4, with D possibly matching TRBD1 (5 bases). Deletions cut 4 bases from V and 5 bases from J, with 14 bases between. The length of the CDR3 is 15 residues. Germline-derived CDR1 and CDR2 are ENHRY and SYGVKD. This chain's CDR3 is CAISGGQGFNEKLFF. CDR3 DNA sequence: TGTGCCATCAGTGGAGGCCAGGGCTTCAATGAAAAACTGTTTTTT.

This clonotype was counted only a few times. CDR3 region: CASSSRLLFRDRGEALHF. The CDR3 DNA reads as TGTGCCAGCAGCTCCCGCCTCCTCTTCCGGGACAGGGGGGAGGCCCTCCACTTT. The chain carries TRBV7-2 and TRBJ1-6; 11 positions match TRBD1. The CDR3 length is 18 residues. Per germline, CDR1 SGHTA and CDR2 FQGNSA. Losses at the gene ends were 4 bases for V and 14 bases for J; bases not matched to a gene: 19.

The gene calls are TRBV20-1 and TRBJ1-2; unclear D gene. The V gene lost 6 bases and the J gene lost 4 bases, with 18 bases spanning the gap. CDR1 DFQATT and CDR2 SNEGSKA come from the germline V gene (reference sequence). The CDR3 length is 14 residues. The CDR3: CSAPDRGRSYGYTF. The CDR3 coding sequence is TGCAGTGCCCCGGATCGGGGAAGGTCCTATGGCTACACCTTC.

This clonotype was counted many times. This sequence joins TRBV5-1 and TRBJ1-1, with a tentative D call TRBD1 (5 bases). V lost 1 base to trimming and J lost 1 base, with 14 bases between them. Germline values: CDR1 SGHRS, CDR2 YFSETQ. The CDR3 covers 16 residues. CDR3 nucleotide sequence: TGCGCCAGCAGCTTGTCAGGGCCAACACCGAACACTGAAGCTTTCTTT. Translating gives CASSLSGPTPNTEAFF. The full variable domain, completed using reference TRBV5-1 and TRBJ1-1, is KAGVTQTPRYLIKTRGQQVTLSCSPISGHRSVSWYQQTPGQGLQFLFEYFSETQRNKGNFPGRFSGRQFSNSRSEMNVSTLELGDSALYLCASSLSGPTPNTEAFFGQGTRLTVV.

The chain is built from TRBV25-1 and TRBJ2-2; D possibly corresponds to TRBD2 (5 bases). The CDR3 spans 16 residues. The germline V and J ends were trimmed by 1 base and 6 bases, with 15 bases remaining between them. In germline, CDR1 is MGHDK, CDR2 SYGVNS. The CDR3 sequence: CASSELTTSLPGELFF. The CDR3 coding sequence is TGTGCCAGCAGTGAATTGACTACCTCTTTACCCGGGGAGCTGTTTTTT.

In the case of this clonotype: The junction departs from the called germline gene at one end, perhaps through a read error. The chain carries TRBV7-7 and TRBJ2-5, with a tentative D call TRBD2 (6 bases). This CDR3 is 14 amino acids long. The germline CDR1 and CDR2 sequences are SSHAT and FNYEAQ (reference sequence). In nucleotides, the CDR3 is TGTGCTAGCAGCTTATTCGGGGAGGAAGAGACCCAGTACTTC. Translated, it gives CASSLFGEEETQYF.

This clonotype was found many times. The chain is built from TRBV7-9 and TRBJ1-2, with TRBD1 as a possible D gene (6 bases). The germline V and J ends were trimmed by 5 bases and 6 bases, with 19 bases remaining between them. This CDR3 has 15 residues. CDR1 is SEHNR and CDR2 is FQNEAQ in the germline V gene (reference sequence). The CDR3, as DNA: TGTGCCAGCAGCCCCGTAATCAGGGGTGAGGATGGCTACACCTTC. Translation gives CASSPVIRGEDGYTF.

The chain joins TRBV20-1 to TRBJ2-3, with a tentative D call TRBD1 (5 bases). V was shortened by 0 bases and J by 3 bases, with 13 bases between the two germline ends. The CDR3 runs to 15 residues. CDR1 is DFQATT and CDR2 is SNEGSKA in the germline V gene (reference sequence). The CDR3 coding sequence is TGCAGTGCTAGAGATCCAGGGCGGTTTACAGATACGCAGTATTTT. Protein product: CSARDPGRFTDTQYF.

This clonotype was counted ten times or more. The V call is TRBV3-1, the J call TRBJ2-2; tentative D call: TRBD2 (5 bases). The V end lost 4 bases, the J end lost 6 bases, and 12 bases lay between the germline ends. Germline CDR1 is LGHDT and CDR2 is YNNKEL (reference sequence). This CDR3 contains 14 residues. The chain's CDR3 is CASSPRVLSGELFF. DNA for the CDR3: TGTGCCAGCAGCCCGAGGGTTCTCTCCGGGGAGCTGTTTTTT.

This clonotype was observed a handful of times. V is TRBV4-3 and J is TRBJ1-2; D is uncertain. V lost 5 bases and J lost 0, with 16 bases in between. The CDR3 sequence is 16 residues long. Per the germline V gene, CDR1 is LGHNA and CDR2 is YSLEER. The DNA of the CDR3 is TGCGCCAGCAGCTATTCTCGGGAGGATGCTAACTATGGCTACACCTTC. Its protein is CASSYSREDANYGYTF.

The chain carries TRBV12-3 or TRBV12-4 and TRBJ2-2; D is uncertain. The CDR3 length is 15 residues. V lost 2 bases, J lost 5 bases, and 12 bases lay in between. DNA for the CDR3: TGTGCCAGCAGTTTATCCAGTAGGCTGACCGGGGAGCTGTTTTTT. Translation gives CASSLSSRLTGELFF.

This clonotype was seen at least ten times. CDR3 DNA sequence: TGTGCCAGCAGTTTAAACCGAGTCCAAAGGAGCTCTGGAAACACCATATATTTT. This codes for CASSLNRVQRSSGNTIYF. V gene TRBV12-3 or TRBV12-4 combines with J gene TRBJ1-3, with D unresolved. This CDR3 contains 18 residues. V was clipped by 2 bases and J by 0 bases, with 17 bases between them.

This clonotype was observed at least ten times. The V and J genes are TRBV7-2 and TRBJ1-4; D uncertain. Germline V CDR1 and CDR2: SGHTA, FQGNSA. Trimming shortened V by 1 base and J by 5 bases, and 14 bases separated the two germline ends. This CDR3 is 16 amino acids long. CDR3 amino acids: CASSLGWAISNEKLFF. The CDR3 nucleotides read TGTGCCAGCAGCTTAGGGTGGGCAATCTCAAATGAAAAACTGTTTTTT.

Many counts were recorded for this clonotype. The chain uses TRBV20-1 and TRBJ2-5; D not resolved. Germline assignment: CDR1 DFQATT and CDR2 SNEGSKA (reference sequence). The CDR3 length is 17 residues. Trimming shortened V by 0 bases and J by 2 bases, and 19 bases separated the two germline ends. The CDR3 DNA is TGCAGTGCTAGAGAGAGAGTCCAGAGAACTCCTCAAGAGACCCAGTACTTC. This codes for CSARERVQRTPQETQYF.

The chain combines TRBV11-2 with TRBJ1-1; 8 bases are shared with TRBD1. Germline CDR1 is SGHAT and CDR2 is FQNNGV. The CDR3 consists of 14 residues. V dropped 4 bases and J dropped 5; count of bases not matched to a gene: 6. The CDR3 loop is CASSYRGRQTEAFF. The CDR3, as DNA: TGTGCCAGCAGCTACAGGGGGAGGCAAACTGAAGCTTTCTTT.

In its sample, this clonotype was seen a few times. The DNA of the CDR3 is TGTGCCATCAGTACGGGACTTTACAATGAGCAGTTCTTC. Translating it yields CAISTGLYNEQFF. This chain uses TRBV10-3 with TRBJ2-1; D is possibly TRBD2 (6 bases). This CDR3 is 13 amino acids long. Germline-derived CDR1 and CDR2 are ENHRY and SYGVKD. The V and J ends lost 5 bases and 4 bases respectively, with 9 bases between them.

This clonotype was picked up many times. The chain carries TRBV7-9 and TRBJ2-2; D possibly corresponds to TRBD2 (6 bases). Trimming cost V 5 bases and J 6 bases, with 13 bases left between them. Looked up from germline, CDR1 is SEHNR and CDR2 is FQNEAQ (reference sequence). CDR3 length: 14 amino acids. As DNA, the CDR3 is TGTGCCAGCAGCGGCGGGGCGACAGCCGGGGAGCTGTTTTTT. Translation: CASSGGATAGELFF.

J is TRBJ1-1 and V is TRBV2; 9 bases fit TRBD1. Germline CDR1 SNHLY, CDR2 FYNNEI. After removal of 11 bases from V and 1 base from J, the junction contained 5 bases not matched to a gene. The CDR3 is 13 amino acids. CDR3 in amino acids: CACSGQGNTEAFF. CDR3 nucleotides: TGTGCCTGCTCGGGACAGGGGAACACTGAAGCTTTCTTT.

The chain recombines TRBV20-1 with TRBJ2-3; 8 bases match TRBD1. The ends lost 2 bases at V and 3 bases at J; junction bases unmatched: 10. Per germline, CDR1 DFQATT and CDR2 SNEGSKA (reference sequence). This CDR3 region has 16 residues. Here the CDR3 DNA reads TGCAGTGCTAGACCTGGGCAGGGGGCAGGGACAGATACGCAGTATTTT. It codes for CSARPGQGAGTDTQYF.

In its sample, this clonotype was seen many times. The gene calls are TRBV5-1 and TRBJ2-3; D unresolved. There are 12 residues in the CDR3. V shed 4 bases and J shed 6 bases, with 9 bases lying between them. The germline V gene has CDR1 SGHRS and CDR2 YFSETQ. The CDR3 DNA reads as TGCGCCAGCAGCCAATCAGAGGATACGCAGTATTTT. This gives the protein CASSQSEDTQYF.

This clonotype was picked up a small number of times. The genes are TRBV4-3 and TRBJ1-1, with D unclear. Trimming left V 3 bases short and J 2 bases short, with 19 bases between. Germline V CDR1 and CDR2: LGHNA, YSLEER. This CDR3 is 17 amino acids long. CDR3 sequence reads: CASSQVPRWAGNTEAFF. The CDR3 nucleotides read TGCGCCAGCAGCCAGGTACCGAGATGGGCAGGTAACACTGAAGCTTTCTTT.

This clonotype came up a few times. This chain uses TRBV7-9 with TRBJ1-6; possible D gene TRBD1, 5 bases. Trimming stripped 3 bases from V and 10 bases from J, with 10 bases between. CDR3 length: 13 amino acids. The germline CDR1 and CDR2 sequences are SEHNR and FQNEAQ (reference sequence). CDR3 loop: CASSFQGGSPLHF. The DNA for the CDR3 is TGTGCCAGCAGCTTCCAGGGAGGATCACCCCTCCACTTT.

This chain uses TRBV19 with TRBJ2-2; D perhaps matches TRBD1 (6 bases). Trimming took 9 bases from V and 8 from J, leaving 19 bases between them. The CDR3 totals 14 residues. The germline CDR1 and CDR2 sequences are LNHDA and SQIVND (reference sequence). As DNA, the CDR3 is TGTGCCAGCACAAATCATCAGGGGAGAGGGGAGCTGTTTTTT. This codes for CASTNHQGRGELFF.

This clonotype was seen ten or more times. The chain recombines TRBV27 with TRBJ1-6, with D unresolved. The germline gives CDR1 MNHEY, CDR2 SMNVEV (reference sequence). The CDR3 runs 14 residues. Trimming took 2 bases from V and 10 from J, leaving 12 bases between them. The chain's CDR3 is CASSLKEVWSPLHF. In nucleotides, the CDR3 is TGTGCCAGCAGTTTAAAGGAAGTTTGGTCACCCCTCCACTTT.